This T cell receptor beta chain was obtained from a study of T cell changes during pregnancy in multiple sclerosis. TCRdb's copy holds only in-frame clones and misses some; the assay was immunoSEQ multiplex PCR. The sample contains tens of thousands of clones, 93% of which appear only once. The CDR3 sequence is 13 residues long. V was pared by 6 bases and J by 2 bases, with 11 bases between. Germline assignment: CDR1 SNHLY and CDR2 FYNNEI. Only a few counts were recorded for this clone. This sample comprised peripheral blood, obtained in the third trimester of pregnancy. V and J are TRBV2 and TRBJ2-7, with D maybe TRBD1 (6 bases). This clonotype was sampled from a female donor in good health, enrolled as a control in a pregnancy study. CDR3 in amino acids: CASSRDITYEQYF. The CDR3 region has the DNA TGTGCCAGCAGCCGGGACATAACCTACGAGCAGTACTTC.